This T cell receptor beta chain was recovered during a study of T cells in Graves' hyperthyroidism and ophthalmopathy. Study-level findings and limits: In simple terms, a model built on 13 V-J features told ophthalmopathy apart from stable hyperthyroidism.

Trimming took 3 bases from V and 2 from J; bases not matched to a gene: 3. CDR3 size: 14 residues. The germline CDR1 and CDR2 sequences are PRHDT and FYEKMQ (reference sequence). Patients with ophthalmopathy all had a Clinical Activity Score of at least 3, a NOSPECS grade of at least 4 and duration under 3 months. Diagnoses were established using clinical symptoms, serum thyroxine and TRAb, thyroid ultrasound and orbital computed tomography. There were TCR beta CDR3 regions amplified from RNA transcripts. First-round RT-PCR with HTBI primers amplified the TCR CDR3 region. TCRdb called the multiplex PCR reads again in MiXCR, with one record for every CDR3 protein. The sample consists of hundreds of thousands of distinct CDR3 sequences, approximately 15% of them appearing once. To note about this clonotype: The antigen remains undetermined.

The gene calls are TRBV13 and TRBJ1-2; 7 bases are shared with TRBD1. The receptor was derived from a middle-aged woman with Graves' ophthalmopathy. Sequenced sample: blood. CDR3 region: CASSLTGKNYGYTF. The DNA for the CDR3 is TGTGCCAGCAGCTTGACAGGGAAGAACTATGGCTACACCTTC.